This entry concerns a single TCR beta chain. The sample belongs to a study of shared clonotypes between healthy human individuals. Assay: immunoSEQ multiplex PCR; the TCRdb copy retains only in-frame clones and omits some. The table includes approximately 1.5 million clones, 98% to 99% detected once. Germline CDR1 LNHDA, CDR2 SQIVND (reference sequence). The CDR3 is 14 residues long. Germline trimming cut 9 bases from V and 8 bases from J; bases unmatched to any gene: 11. The sequence came from a man in his thirties or forties in good health. V is TRBV19 and J is TRBJ2-2, with 8 bases aligning to TRBD2. Specimen: naive CD4+ T cells sorted from blood. The subset denotes: CD45RA+ positively selected. CDR3 in amino acids: CASRASGRSGELFF. As DNA, the CDR3 is TGTGCCAGCCGGGCAAGCGGGAGATCTGGGGAGCTGTTTTTT.